These 9 T cell receptor beta chains were all obtained from the same sample, sequenced in a study of T cells in localized non-small cell lung cancer. Produced via immunoSEQ multiplex PCR; TCRdb's table is partial and in-frame only. Among approximately 30,000 clones listed, nearly 80% were seen once. The input for sequencing was peripheral blood, taken before any cancer treatment. The receptors stem from a male donor at least 60 years old with stage II squamous cell lung carcinoma.

V is TRBV4-3 and J is TRBJ1-1; D not certain. Trimming left V 0 bases short and J 0 bases short, with 2 bases between. The CDR3 length is 13 residues. The germline V gene has CDR1 LGHNA and CDR2 YSLEER. The CDR3 bases are TGCGCCAGCAGCCAAGACCTGAACACTGAAGCTTTCTTT. Protein sequence: CASSQDLNTEAFF.

J is TRBJ1-3 and V is TRBV14; no firm D call. The CDR3 consists of 15 residues. The V end was cut by 1 base, the J end by 0 bases, with 7 bases between. From germline, CDR1 is SGHDN and CDR2 FVKESK. CDR3 in DNA: TGTGCCAGCAGCCAAGTCGCTAACTCTGGAAACACCATATATTTT. Amino acids: CASSQVANSGNTIYF.

This chain links TRBV6-5 with TRBJ1-6, with a possible D match to TRBD1 (5 bases). The CDR3 covers 16 residues. CDR1 is MNHEY, CDR2 SVGAGI, per germline. Trimming took off 4 bases at V and 7 bases at J, with 17 bases between the two ends. The CDR3 protein is CASSFQKTVVNSPLHF. For the CDR3, the DNA is TGTGCCAGCAGTTTCCAAAAGACAGTGGTCAATTCACCCCTCCACTTT.

This chain links TRBV29-1 with TRBJ2-7; D tentatively reads TRBD1 or TRBD2 (6 bases each). V lost 7 bases, J lost 3 bases, and 19 bases lay in between. From germline, CDR1 is SQVTM and CDR2 ANQGSEA. This CDR3 region has 14 residues. For the CDR3, the DNA is TGCAGCGCGCAAGGGGGACTGATTCACTACGAGCAGTACTTC. Amino acids: CSAQGGLIHYEQYF.

This clone has only one observation. The chain joins TRBV5-4 to TRBJ1-3; no firm D call. Trimming took 0 bases from V and 4 from J, leaving 11 bases between them. The CDR3 is made up of 15 amino acids. Germline V lookup: CDR1 SGHNT, CDR2 YYREEE (reference sequence). CDR3 in DNA: TGTGCCAGCAGCTTGGAGGTTGCCAGAGGAAACACCATATATTTT. Protein: CASSLEVARGNTIYF. Based on the CDR3 plus reference TRBV5-4 and TRBJ1-3, the full variable domain is ETGVTQSPTHLIKTRGQQVTLRCSSQSGHNTVSWYQQALGQGPQFIFQYYREEENGRGNFPPRFSGLQFPNYSSELNVNALELDDSALYLCASSLEVARGNTIYFGEGSWLTVV.

This sequence joins TRBV19 and TRBJ2-2; D not certain. The length of the CDR3 is 13 residues. Trimming pared 3 bases from V and 6 bases from J, leaving 8 bases between. Germline CDR1 LNHDA, CDR2 SQIVND (reference sequence). The CDR3 sequence: CASSIHFPGELFF. The CDR3 bases are TGTGCCAGTAGTATTCATTTCCCCGGGGAGCTGTTTTTT. Combining the CDR3 with reference TRBV19 and TRBJ2-2 gives the whole variable domain DGGITQSPKYLFRKEGQNVTLSCEQNLNHDAMYWYRQDPGQGLRLIYYSQIVNDFQKGDIAEGYSVSREKKESFPLTVTSAQKNPTAFYLCASSIHFPGELFFGEGSRLTVL.

Relative to its sample, this clone is medium-sized. This chain connects TRBV6-5 to TRBJ2-7, with 9 bases identical to TRBD1. J gave up 3 bases and V 0 bases, and 3 bases lay outside the gene matches. This CDR3 contains 15 residues. The germline CDR1 and CDR2 sequences are MNHEY and SVGAGI. This chain's CDR3 is CASSYSTGQGYEQYF. CDR3 in DNA: TGTGCCAGCAGTTACTCGACGGGACAGGGCTACGAGCAGTACTTC.

The chain has TRBV11-2 and TRBJ2-5; 8 bases map to TRBD1. Germline assignment: CDR1 SGHAT and CDR2 FQNNGV. This CDR3 spans 15 amino acids. Trimming removed 5 bases from V and 5 bases from J; junction bases left unmatched: 10. The CDR3 protein is CASSTPTGGRETQYF. DNA of the CDR3: TGTGCCAGCAGCACACCTACAGGGGGACGCGAGACCCAGTACTTC.

A single count supports this clone. The rearrangement uses TRBV5-4 and TRBJ2-2, with TRBD2 identical over 7 bases. Trimming removed 2 bases from V and 3 bases from J; junction bases left unmatched: 7. Germline CDR1 is SGHNT and CDR2 is YYREEE (reference sequence). CDR3 length: 16 residues. For the CDR3, the DNA is TGTGCCAGCAGCTTAGATTCGGGGGGTTACACCGGGGAGCTGTTTTTT. Its protein product is CASSLDSGGYTGELFF.